This T cell receptor beta chain was profiled in a study of blood T cell repertoires in COVID-19. TCRdb keeps only in-frame clones here, not all; method: immunoSEQ multiplex PCR. The sample includes over 200,000 clones, 84% seen only once; the top ten take roughly 7.6%. CDR1 is SNHLY and CDR2 is FYNNEI in the germline V gene. V lost 4 bases to trimming and J lost 8 bases; unmatched junction nucleotides: 11. This CDR3 is built from 16 residues. The chain combines TRBV2 with TRBJ1-2; 12 bases are a match to TRBD1. The sequence came from a woman aged 50 to 60 with active or convalescent COVID-19. Material: peripheral blood. The CDR3 here is CASSGESGTGGFGYTF. The CDR3 bases are TGTGCCAGCAGTGGCGAGTCCGGGACAGGGGGCTTCGGCTACACCTTC.